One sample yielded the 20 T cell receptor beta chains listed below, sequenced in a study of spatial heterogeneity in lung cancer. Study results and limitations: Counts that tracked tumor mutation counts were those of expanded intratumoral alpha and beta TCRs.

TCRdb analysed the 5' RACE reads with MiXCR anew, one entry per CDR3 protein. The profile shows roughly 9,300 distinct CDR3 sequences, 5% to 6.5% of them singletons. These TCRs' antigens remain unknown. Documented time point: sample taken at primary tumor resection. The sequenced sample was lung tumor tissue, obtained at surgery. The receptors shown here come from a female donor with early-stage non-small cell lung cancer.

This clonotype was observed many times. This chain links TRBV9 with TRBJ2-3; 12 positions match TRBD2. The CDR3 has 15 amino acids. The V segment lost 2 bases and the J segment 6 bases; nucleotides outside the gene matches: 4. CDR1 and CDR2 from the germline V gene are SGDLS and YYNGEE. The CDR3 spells CASSVGLAGRDTQYF. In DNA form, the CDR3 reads TGTGCCAGCAGCGTCGGACTAGCGGGGAGGGATACGCAGTATTTT.

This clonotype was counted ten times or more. CDR3 protein: CASSGLATNTGELFF. The CDR3 DNA follows: TGTGCCAGCAGTGGCCTAGCGACGAACACCGGGGAGCTGTTTTTT. The chain is built from TRBV2 and TRBJ2-2; possible D gene TRBD2, 6 bases. Trimming pared 4 bases from V and 0 bases from J, leaving 9 bases between. Per the germline V gene, CDR1 is SNHLY and CDR2 is FYNNEI. The CDR3 is made up of 15 amino acids.

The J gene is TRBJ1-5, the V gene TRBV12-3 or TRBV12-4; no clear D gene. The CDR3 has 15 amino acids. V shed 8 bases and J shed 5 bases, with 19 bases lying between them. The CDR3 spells CASQTSDLLDQPQHF. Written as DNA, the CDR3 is TGTGCCAGCCAAACTTCCGACCTCCTCGATCAGCCCCAGCATTTT.

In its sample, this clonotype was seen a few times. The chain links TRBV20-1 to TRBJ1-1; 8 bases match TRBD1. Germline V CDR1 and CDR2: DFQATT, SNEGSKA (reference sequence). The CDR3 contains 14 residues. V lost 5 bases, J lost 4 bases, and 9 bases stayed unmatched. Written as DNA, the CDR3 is TGCAGTGCTCTTAAACAGGGGGTCGGCACTGAAGCTTTCTTT. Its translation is CSALKQGVGTEAFF.

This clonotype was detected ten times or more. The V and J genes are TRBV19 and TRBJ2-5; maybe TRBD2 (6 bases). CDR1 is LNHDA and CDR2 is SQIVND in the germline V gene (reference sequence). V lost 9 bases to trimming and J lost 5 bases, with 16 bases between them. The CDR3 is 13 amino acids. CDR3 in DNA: TGTGCCAGCGGGGGTGGGGTTCGGGAGACCCAGTACTTC. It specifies CASGGGVRETQYF.

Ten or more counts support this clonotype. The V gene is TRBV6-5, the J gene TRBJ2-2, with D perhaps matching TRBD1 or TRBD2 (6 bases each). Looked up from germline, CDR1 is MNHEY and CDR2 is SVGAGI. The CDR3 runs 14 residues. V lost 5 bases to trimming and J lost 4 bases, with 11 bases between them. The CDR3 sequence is CASSLGGGTGELFF. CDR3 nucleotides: TGTGCCAGCAGTCTCGGGGGCGGCACCGGGGAGCTGTTTTTT.

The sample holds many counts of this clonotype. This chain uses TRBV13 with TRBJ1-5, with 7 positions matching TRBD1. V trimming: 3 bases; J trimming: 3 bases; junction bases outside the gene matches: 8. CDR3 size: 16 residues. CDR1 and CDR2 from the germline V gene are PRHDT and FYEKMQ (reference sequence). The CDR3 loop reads CASSFRQGRSNQPQHF. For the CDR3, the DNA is TGTGCCAGCAGCTTCAGACAGGGCCGTTCCAATCAGCCCCAGCATTTT.

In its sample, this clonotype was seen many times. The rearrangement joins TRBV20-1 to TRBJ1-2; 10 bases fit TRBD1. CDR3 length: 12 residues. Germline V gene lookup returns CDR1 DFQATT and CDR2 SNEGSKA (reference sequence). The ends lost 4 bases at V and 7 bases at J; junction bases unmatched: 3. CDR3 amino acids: CSAKTGGPGYTF. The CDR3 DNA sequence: TGCAGTGCTAAGACAGGGGGCCCTGGCTACACCTTC.

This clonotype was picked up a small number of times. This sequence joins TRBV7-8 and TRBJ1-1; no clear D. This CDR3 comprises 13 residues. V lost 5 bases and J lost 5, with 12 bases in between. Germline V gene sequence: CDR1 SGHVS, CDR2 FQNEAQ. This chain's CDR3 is CASSTKTATEAFF. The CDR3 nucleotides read TGTGCCAGCAGCACAAAAACAGCAACTGAAGCTTTCTTT.

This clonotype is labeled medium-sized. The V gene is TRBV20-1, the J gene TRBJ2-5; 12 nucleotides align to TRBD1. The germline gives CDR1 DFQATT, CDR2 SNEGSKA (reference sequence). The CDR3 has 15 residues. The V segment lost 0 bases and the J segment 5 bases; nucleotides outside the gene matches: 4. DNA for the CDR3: TGCAGTGCTAGAGAACCGGGACAGGGGGCTGAGACCCAGTACTTC. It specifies CSAREPGQGAETQYF.

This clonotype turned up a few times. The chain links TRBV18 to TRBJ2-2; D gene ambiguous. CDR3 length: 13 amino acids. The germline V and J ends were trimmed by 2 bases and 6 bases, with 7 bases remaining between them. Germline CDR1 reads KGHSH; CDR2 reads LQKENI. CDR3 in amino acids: CASSPEAAGELFF. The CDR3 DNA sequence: TGTGCCAGCTCACCAGAGGCGGCCGGGGAGCTGTTTTTT. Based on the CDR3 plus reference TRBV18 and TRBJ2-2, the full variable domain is NAGVMQNPRHLVRRRGQEARLRCSPMKGHSHVYWYRQLPEEGLKFMVYLQKENIIDESGMPKERFSAEFPKEGPSILRIQQVVRGDSAAYFCASSPEAAGELFFGEGSRLTVL.

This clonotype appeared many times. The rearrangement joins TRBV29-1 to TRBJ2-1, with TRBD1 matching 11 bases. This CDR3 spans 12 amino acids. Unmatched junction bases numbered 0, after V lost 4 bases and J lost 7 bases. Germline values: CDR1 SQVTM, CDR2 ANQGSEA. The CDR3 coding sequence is TGCAGCGTTGGGGACAGGGGGAATGAGCAGTTCTTC. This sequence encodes CSVGDRGNEQFF.

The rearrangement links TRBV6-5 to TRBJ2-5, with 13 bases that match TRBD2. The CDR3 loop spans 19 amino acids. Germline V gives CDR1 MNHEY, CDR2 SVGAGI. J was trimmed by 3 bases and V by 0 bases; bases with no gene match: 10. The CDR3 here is CASSYSPHVGLAGKETQYF. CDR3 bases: TGTGCCAGCAGTTACTCCCCTCATGTGGGACTAGCGGGGAAAGAGACCCAGTACTTC.

The CDR3 nucleotides read TGCGCCAGCAGCCCGGGACAGGGTTCTGAAGCTTTCTTT. This sequence encodes CASSPGQGSEAFF. This chain joins TRBV5-1 and TRBJ1-1; 9 nucleotides agree with TRBD1. The CDR3 totals 13 residues. CDR1 and CDR2 from the germline V gene are SGHRS and YFSETQ. The V gene end was trimmed by 4 bases and the J gene end by 6 bases; junction bases not matched to a gene: 4.

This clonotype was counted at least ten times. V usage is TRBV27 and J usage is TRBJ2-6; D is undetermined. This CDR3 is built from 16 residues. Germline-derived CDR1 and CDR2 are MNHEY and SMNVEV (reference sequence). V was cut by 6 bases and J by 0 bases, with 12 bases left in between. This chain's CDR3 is CASRERLASGANVLTF. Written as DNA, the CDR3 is TGTGCCAGCAGGGAGAGGCTGGCCTCTGGGGCCAACGTCCTGACTTTC.

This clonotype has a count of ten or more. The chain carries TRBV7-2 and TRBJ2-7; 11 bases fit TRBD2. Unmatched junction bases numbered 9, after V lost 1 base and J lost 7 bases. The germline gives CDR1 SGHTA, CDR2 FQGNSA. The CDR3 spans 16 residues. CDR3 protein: CASSLVLAGGRNEQYF. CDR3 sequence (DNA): TGTGCCAGCAGCTTAGTGCTAGCGGGAGGCCGAAATGAGCAGTACTTC.

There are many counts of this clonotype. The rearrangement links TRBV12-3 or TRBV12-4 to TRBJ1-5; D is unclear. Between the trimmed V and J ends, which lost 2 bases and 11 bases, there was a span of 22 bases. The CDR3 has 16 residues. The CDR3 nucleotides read TGTGCCAGCAGTTTAATTTCTGGGAGCGGGAATCCGGCCCAGCATTTT. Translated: CASSLISGSGNPAQHF.

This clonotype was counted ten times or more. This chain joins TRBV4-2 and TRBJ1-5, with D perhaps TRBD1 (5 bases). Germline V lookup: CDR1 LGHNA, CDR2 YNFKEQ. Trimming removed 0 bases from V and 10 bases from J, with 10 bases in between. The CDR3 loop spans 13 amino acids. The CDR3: CASSQEGREPQHF. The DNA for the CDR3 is TGTGCCAGCAGCCAAGAAGGCAGGGAACCCCAGCATTTT.

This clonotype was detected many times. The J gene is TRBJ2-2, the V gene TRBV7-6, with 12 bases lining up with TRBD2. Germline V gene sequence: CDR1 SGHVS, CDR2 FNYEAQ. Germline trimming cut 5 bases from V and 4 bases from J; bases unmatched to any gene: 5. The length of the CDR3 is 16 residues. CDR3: CASSPPTSGGTGELFF. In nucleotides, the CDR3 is TGTGCCAGCAGCCCACCGACTAGCGGGGGCACCGGGGAGCTGTTTTTT.

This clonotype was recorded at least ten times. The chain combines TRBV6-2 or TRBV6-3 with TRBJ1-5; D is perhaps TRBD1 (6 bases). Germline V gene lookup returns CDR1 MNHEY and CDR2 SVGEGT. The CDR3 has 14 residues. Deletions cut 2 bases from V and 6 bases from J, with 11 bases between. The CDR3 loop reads CASSYGGGRQPQHF. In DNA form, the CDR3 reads TGTGCCAGCAGTTACGGTGGGGGGCGTCAGCCCCAGCATTTT.